A single sample gave rise to the 27 T cell receptor beta chains below, sequenced in a study of regulatory T cells in long-lasting Graves disease. Sample time point: persistent/refractory GD, antithyroid drugs over 5 years with positive TRAb. Extracted RNA from PBMCs served as the source of the TCR library. Arm-PCR of CDR3 regions with iRepertoire HTBI primers generated TCR beta libraries. TCRdb re-called the multiplex PCR reads through MiXCR, storing one row per CDR3 protein. The sample records over 450,000 distinct CDR3 sequences, about 22% being singletons. The sequencing here drew on peripheral blood mononuclear cells (PBMCs), taken when the disease was refractory, from a patient treated with antithyroid drugs. The receptor set was obtained from a female donor with Graves disease.

This chain joins TRBV6-2 or TRBV6-3 and TRBJ2-7; weak D call: TRBD1 (5 bases). Between the trimmed V and J ends, which lost 6 bases and 6 bases, there was a span of 21 bases. CDR1 and CDR2 from the germline V gene are MNHEY and SVGEGT. This CDR3 is built from 15 residues. Here the CDR3 reads CASSERGTSIGEQYF. The CDR3 bases are TGTGCCAGCAGCGAAAGGGGTACAAGCATAGGCGAGCAGTACTTC.

This clonotype was observed many times. Here the CDR3 DNA reads TGTGCCTGGAATCGGGGCGACGAGCAGTACTTC. Its protein is CAWNRGDEQYF. The chain links TRBV30 to TRBJ2-7; D is tentatively TRBD1 or TRBD2 (5 bases each). Germline V gene lookup returns CDR1 GTSNPN and CDR2 SVGIG (reference sequence). There are 11 residues in the CDR3. V was trimmed by 4 bases and J by 5 bases, leaving 9 bases between them.

The rearrangement joins TRBV14 to TRBJ1-1, with 9 nucleotides matching TRBD1. Germline V CDR1 and CDR2: SGHDN, FVKESK. Germline trimming cut 1 base from V and 1 base from J; bases unmatched to any gene: 10. There are 18 residues in the CDR3. The CDR3: CASSQGAPGQGPNTEAFF. The CDR3 coding sequence is TGTGCCAGCAGCCAAGGGGCCCCGGGACAGGGCCCGAACACTGAAGCTTTCTTT.

This clonotype was found many times. The chain employs TRBV2 and TRBJ2-7; the match to TRBD1 covers 7 bases. Germline lookup yields CDR1 SNHLY and CDR2 FYNNEI. The CDR3 extends over 15 amino acids. The trim removed 7 bases at V and 5 bases at J, leaving 14 bases unmatched. The CDR3 coding sequence is TGTGCCAGCACCCCACAGGGGACGAAAGAGGACGAGCAGTACTTC. It encodes CASTPQGTKEDEQYF. The full variable domain, in which reference TRBV2 and TRBJ2-7 provide the parts outside the CDR3, is EPEVTQTPSHQVTQMGQEVILRCVPISNHLYFYWYRQILGQKVEFLVSFYNNEISEKSEIFDDQFSVERPDGSNFTLKIRSTKLEDSAMYFCASTPQGTKEDEQYFGPGTRLTVT.

Regarding this clonotype: A read error is possible here, since a much larger clone lies one base away. The V gene is TRBV6-9, the J gene TRBJ1-1; TRBD1 might be the D (5 bases). Germline V gene sequence: CDR1 MNHGY, CDR2 SVAAGI. This CDR3 is built from 16 residues. Trimming removed 4 bases at V and 5 bases at J, with 20 bases between. CDR3 nucleotides: TGTGCCAGCAGTTGCTCGGATGGGGGGTCGGGAACTGAAGCTTTCTTT. This gives the protein CASSCSDGGSGTEAFF.

This clonotype was counted many times. The genes are TRBV28 and TRBJ1-4, with 8 bases fitting TRBD1. Germline V lookup: CDR1 MDHEN, CDR2 SYDVKM. After removal of 6 bases from V and 8 bases from J, the junction contained 8 bases not matched to a gene. The CDR3 is made up of 14 amino acids. Here the CDR3 reads CASSPTGAREKLFF. The CDR3 nucleotides are TGTGCCAGCAGCCCGACAGGGGCCCGGGAAAAACTGTTTTTT.

The rearrangement uses TRBV20-1 and TRBJ2-5, with TRBD2 matching 13 bases. V was pared by 0 bases and J by 4 bases, with 2 bases of the junction left unmatched. Germline CDR1 reads DFQATT; CDR2 reads SNEGSKA (reference sequence). The CDR3 covers 15 residues. CDR3 in amino acids: CSAREGLAGLETQYF. The DNA of the CDR3 is TGCAGTGCTAGAGAGGGACTAGCGGGATTAGAGACCCAGTACTTC.

This clonotype appeared a few times. This chain uses TRBV29-1 with TRBJ2-7, with D maybe TRBD1 (5 bases). The CDR3 has 14 amino acids. With 2 bases removed from V and 6 bases from J, the gap between germline ends came to 17 bases. Germline V gene sequence: CDR1 SQVTM, CDR2 ANQGSEA. The CDR3 sequence is CSVEPDNRMGEQYF. DNA for the CDR3: TGCAGCGTTGAACCGGACAACAGGATGGGCGAGCAGTACTTC.

There are a few counts of this clonotype. This chain uses TRBV29-1 with TRBJ1-2, with 7 positions matching TRBD1. CDR3 length: 13 amino acids. V dropped 6 bases and J dropped 2; count of bases not matched to a gene: 6. Germline CDR1 and CDR2: SQVTM and ANQGSEA. This CDR3 is CSVSLRGNYGYTF. The CDR3 region has the DNA TGCAGCGTGAGCCTCAGGGGGAACTATGGCTACACCTTC.

The V gene is TRBV30, the J gene TRBJ2-5; D is possibly TRBD1 or TRBD2 (5 bases each). With 4 bases removed from V and 0 bases from J, the gap between germline ends came to 12 bases. The germline gives CDR1 GTSNPN, CDR2 SVGIG (reference sequence). The CDR3 totals 14 residues. This CDR3 is CAWIRDGYQETQYF. For the CDR3, the DNA is TGTGCCTGGATCCGGGACGGCTACCAAGAGACCCAGTACTTC.

The chain combines TRBV4-1 with TRBJ1-4; possible D gene TRBD1, 5 bases. Germline V gene lookup returns CDR1 MGHRA and CDR2 YSYEKL. The CDR3 covers 15 residues. With 1 base removed from V and 4 bases from J, the gap between germline ends came to 10 bases. This chain's CDR3 is CASSQGQSLNEKLFF. Written as DNA, the CDR3 is TGCGCCAGCAGCCAAGGACAGTCCCTTAATGAAAAACTGTTTTTT.

This clonotype was detected ten times or more. V gene TRBV6-5 combines with J gene TRBJ2-7, with a weak D call TRBD2 (6 bases). V lost 4 bases and J lost 1, with 11 bases in between. Germline V gene data show CDR1 as MNHEY and CDR2 as SVGAGI. The CDR3 sequence is 14 residues long. The CDR3 spells CASSSDGGSYEQYF. For the CDR3, the DNA is TGTGCCAGCAGTTCGGACGGGGGATCCTACGAGCAGTACTTC.

The V call is TRBV28, the J call TRBJ2-3; D gene unclear. The ends were cut back, 5 bases at V and 0 bases at J, with 12 bases in the middle. This CDR3 spans 15 amino acids. Per germline, CDR1 MDHEN and CDR2 SYDVKM. As DNA, the CDR3 is TGTGCCAGCAGTGGTCAGAATACTAGCACAGATACGCAGTATTTT. Translated, it gives CASSGQNTSTDTQYF.

The chain links TRBV4-1 to TRBJ1-5; D remains ambiguous. The CDR3 runs to 13 residues. V dropped 2 bases and J dropped 6 bases, with 8 bases sitting between them. The germline V gene has CDR1 MGHRA and CDR2 YSYEKL. CDR3 region: CASSQLVRQPQHF. CDR3 coding DNA: TGCGCCAGCAGCCAATTGGTCCGTCAGCCCCAGCATTTT.

V usage is TRBV6-1 and J usage is TRBJ2-1, with 7 bases lining up with TRBD1. The CDR3 is made up of 13 amino acids. V was pared by 5 bases and J by 6 bases, with 4 bases of the junction left unmatched. Germline CDR1 reads MNHNS; CDR2 reads SASEGT. The CDR3 region has the DNA TGTGCCAGCAGTCCAGGGGGATTCAATGAGCAGTTCTTC. Its protein product is CASSPGGFNEQFF.

This clonotype was found many times. The rearrangement joins TRBV3-1 to TRBJ2-5; D unresolved. The CDR3 is 17 amino acids. Germline V gene lookup returns CDR1 LGHDT and CDR2 YNNKEL (reference sequence). With 1 base removed from V and 5 bases from J, the gap between germline ends came to 20 bases. In DNA form, the CDR3 reads TGTGCCAGCAGCCAAGGGTACAGTGTGGGTGTAGGGGAGACCCAGTACTTC. It codes for CASSQGYSVGVGETQYF.

The chain uses TRBV9 and TRBJ2-5, with 15 bases that match TRBD2. CDR1 and CDR2 from the germline V gene are SGDLS and YYNGEE. The trim removed 3 bases at V and 5 bases at J, leaving 11 bases unmatched. The CDR3 length is 18 residues. CDR3 amino acids: CASSGGLAGGVYVETQYF. The CDR3, as DNA: TGTGCCAGCAGCGGGGGACTAGCGGGAGGAGTATACGTGGAGACCCAGTACTTC. Looking up the rest from reference TRBV9 and TRBJ2-5 gives the full variable domain: DSGVTQTPKHLITATGQRVTLRCSPRSGDLSVYWYQQSLDQGLQFLIQYYNGEERAKGNILERFSAQQFPDLHSELNLSSLELGDSALYFCASSGGLAGGVYVETQYFGPGTRLLVL.

This chain uses TRBV7-2 with TRBJ1-3, with D possibly being TRBD1 (5 bases). The CDR3 is made up of 15 amino acids. V was trimmed by 5 bases and J by 0 bases, leaving 11 bases between them. The germline V gene has CDR1 SGHTA and CDR2 FQGNSA. In nucleotides, the CDR3 is TGTGCCAGCAGCCTGACAGTCGTCTCTGGAAACACCATATATTTT. Translated, it gives CASSLTVVSGNTIYF.

The V call is TRBV28, the J call TRBJ2-5; tentatively, D is TRBD2 (7 bases). This CDR3 contains 13 residues. Trimming took 5 bases from V and 6 from J, leaving 13 bases between them. Germline V gene sequence: CDR1 MDHEN, CDR2 SYDVKM. The CDR3 loop reads CASSGGGTQTQYF. The CDR3 nucleotides are TGTGCCAGCAGTGGGGGGGGCACTCAGACCCAGTACTTC. Full variable domain (remainder filled in from reference TRBV28 and TRBJ2-5): DVKVTQSSRYLVKRTGEKVFLECVQDMDHENMFWYRQDPGLGLRLIYFSYDVKMKEKGDIPEGYSVSREKKERFSLILESASTNQTSMYLCASSGGGTQTQYFGPGTRLLVL.

This clonotype was observed a few times. V is TRBV6-9 and J is TRBJ2-7; weak D call: TRBD1 (6 bases). Trimming stripped 4 bases from V and 13 bases from J, with 14 bases between. Germline CDR1 and CDR2: MNHGY and SVAAGI. The CDR3 spans 11 residues. The CDR3: CASSSSTGSYF. CDR3 coding DNA: TGTGCCAGCAGTTCCTCAACAGGGAGTTACTTC.

There are many counts of this clonotype. The chain has TRBV15 and TRBJ2-7; D is unclear. The CDR3 has 13 amino acids. V dropped 0 bases and J dropped 6 bases, with 9 bases sitting between them. Germline V gene data show CDR1 as LNHNV and CDR2 as YYDKDF (reference sequence). In DNA form, the CDR3 reads TGTGCCACCAGCAGAGATCTTAAGGGCGAGCAGTACTTC. Its translation: CATSRDLKGEQYF.

This CDR3 is CAISAGQGNEAQYF. The CDR3 DNA sequence: TGTGCCATCAGTGCGGGACAGGGAAATGAGGCTCAGTACTTC. The V call is TRBV10-3, the J call TRBJ2-4; 9 nucleotides match TRBD1. V dropped 4 bases and J dropped 12; count of bases not matched to a gene: 10. Germline-derived CDR1 and CDR2 are ENHRY and SYGVKD. This CDR3 is built from 14 residues.

This sequence joins TRBV5-1 and TRBJ2-7, with 16 bases lining up with TRBD2. The V segment lost 4 bases and the J segment 2 bases; nucleotides outside the gene matches: 12. Germline assignment: CDR1 SGHRS and CDR2 YFSETQ. The CDR3 has 19 amino acids. The CDR3 bases are TGCGCCAGCAGCGGATCCGGGACTAGCGGGGGGGCCATTCCCTACGAGCAGTACTTC. Its translation is CASSGSGTSGGAIPYEQYF.

The CDR3 DNA sequence: TGTGCTAGTGGTTTGGTCCTCGGATCCTTAACGACAAACACCGGGGAGCTGTTTTTT. Its protein is CASGLVLGSLTTNTGELFF. The chain couples TRBV12-5 to TRBJ2-2; D remains ambiguous. There are 19 residues in the CDR3. V was trimmed by 0 bases and J by 2 bases, leaving 19 bases between them. CDR1 and CDR2 from the germline V gene are LGHNT and FRNRAP. Together with reference TRBV12-5 and TRBJ2-2, the CDR3 gives the full variable domain: DARVTQTPRHKVTEMGQEVTMRCQPILGHNTVFWYRQTMMQGLELLAYFRNRAPLDDSGMPKDRFSAEMPDATLATLKIQPSEPRDSAVYFCASGLVLGSLTTNTGELFFGEGSRLTVL.

The sample holds a few counts of this clonotype. This sequence joins TRBV5-5 and TRBJ2-7; 9 nucleotides match TRBD1. CDR1 is SGHKS and CDR2 is YYEKEE in the germline V gene (reference sequence). J gave up 3 bases and V 1 base, and 11 bases lay outside the gene matches. The CDR3 contains 17 residues. The CDR3 sequence is CASSLYADRGYNYEQYF. DNA for the CDR3: TGTGCCAGCAGCTTGTATGCGGACAGGGGTTACAACTACGAGCAGTACTTC.

This clonotype came up many times. The gene calls are TRBV27 and TRBJ1-5; no definite D call. CDR1 and CDR2 from the germline V gene are MNHEY and SMNVEV (reference sequence). V shed 8 bases and J shed 6 bases, with 14 bases lying between them. The CDR3 length is 13 residues. The CDR3 sequence is CASSSLTGQPQHF. In nucleotides, the CDR3 is TGTGCCAGCTCCTCACTTACGGGTCAGCCCCAGCATTTT.

This clonotype was counted between two and nine times. This chain links TRBV28 with TRBJ1-5, with D possibly TRBD1 on 6 matching bases. The CDR3 sequence is 20 residues long. The V gene lost 2 bases and the J gene lost 0 bases, with 23 bases spanning the gap. Germline lookup yields CDR1 MDHEN and CDR2 SYDVKM. The CDR3 nucleotides read TGTGCCAGCAGTTTAGGACATTACAGGGTGGGATTCTATAGCAATCAGCCCCAGCATTTT. Its protein product is CASSLGHYRVGFYSNQPQHF.